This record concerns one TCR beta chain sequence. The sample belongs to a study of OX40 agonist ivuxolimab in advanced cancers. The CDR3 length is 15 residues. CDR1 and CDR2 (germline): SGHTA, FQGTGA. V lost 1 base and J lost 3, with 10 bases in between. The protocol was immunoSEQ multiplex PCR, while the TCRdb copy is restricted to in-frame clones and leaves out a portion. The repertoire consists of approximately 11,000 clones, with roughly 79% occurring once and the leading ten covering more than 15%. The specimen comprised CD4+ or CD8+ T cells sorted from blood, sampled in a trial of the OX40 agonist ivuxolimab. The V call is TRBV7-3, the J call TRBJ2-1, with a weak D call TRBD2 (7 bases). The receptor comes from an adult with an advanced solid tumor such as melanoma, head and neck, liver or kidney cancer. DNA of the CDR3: TGTGCCAGCAGCTTAAGAGGGGGGGACTACAATGAGCAGTTCTTC. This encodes CASSLRGGDYNEQFF.